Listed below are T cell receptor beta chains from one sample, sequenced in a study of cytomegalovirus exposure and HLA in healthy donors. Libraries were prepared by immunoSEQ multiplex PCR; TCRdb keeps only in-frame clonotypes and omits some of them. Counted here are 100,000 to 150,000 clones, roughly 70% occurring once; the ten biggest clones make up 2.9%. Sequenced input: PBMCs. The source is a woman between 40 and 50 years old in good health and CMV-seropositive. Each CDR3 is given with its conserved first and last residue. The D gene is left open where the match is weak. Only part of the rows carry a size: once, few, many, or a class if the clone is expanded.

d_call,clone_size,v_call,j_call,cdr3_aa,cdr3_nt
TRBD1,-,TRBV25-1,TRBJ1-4,CASSPHRGTNEKLFF,TGTGCCAGCAGTCCGCACAGGGGAACTAATGAAAAACTGTTTTTT
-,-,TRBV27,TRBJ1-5,CASSLFAGSGEPQHF,TGTGCCAGCAGTTTATTTGCGGGTTCGGGTGAGCCCCAGCATTTT
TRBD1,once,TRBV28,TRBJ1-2,CASSQTGSYGYTF,TGTGCCAGCAGTCAGACAGGGAGCTATGGCTACACCTTC
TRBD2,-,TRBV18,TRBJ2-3,CASSPGLAVTDTQYF,TGTGCCAGCTCCCCGGGACTAGCGGTCACAGATACGCAGTATTTT
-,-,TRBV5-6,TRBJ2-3,CASSYPVVTTDTQYF,TGTGCCAGCAGCTACCCGGTGGTTACCACAGATACGCAGTATTTT
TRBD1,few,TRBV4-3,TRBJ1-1,CASSLRTGQTEAFF,TGCGCCAGCAGCCTACGGACAGGGCAGACTGAAGCTTTCTTT
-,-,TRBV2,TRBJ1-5,CASSLAGNDNQPQHF,TGTGCCAGCAGCCTCGCGGGGAACGACAATCAGCCCCAGCATTTT
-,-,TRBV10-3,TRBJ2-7,CAISGGGGSYEQYF,TGTGCCATCAGTGGAGGGGGTGGGTCCTACGAGCAGTACTTC
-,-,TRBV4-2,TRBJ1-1,CASSSQEWGGNTEAFF,TGTGCCAGCAGCAGCCAAGAATGGGGGGGGAACACTGAAGCTTTCTTT
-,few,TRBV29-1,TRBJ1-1,CSVGDTPREAFF,TGCAGCGTCGGGGACACTCCACGTGAAGCTTTCTTT
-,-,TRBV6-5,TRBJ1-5,CASSYSGAWPNQPQHF,TGTGCCAGCAGTTACTCAGGGGCGTGGCCAAATCAGCCCCAGCATTTT
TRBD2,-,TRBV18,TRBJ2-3,CASSPLSGLAGGDTQYF,TGTGCCAGCTCACCACTGAGCGGACTAGCGGGAGGAGATACGCAGTATTTT
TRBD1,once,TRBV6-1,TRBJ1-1,CASSEDVQGVRTEAFF,TGTGCCAGCAGTGAAGACGTACAGGGGGTCCGGACTGAAGCTTTCTTT
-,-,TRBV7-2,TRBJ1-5,CASSLGSDSNQPQHF,TGTGCCAGCAGCTTAGGGTCAGATAGCAATCAGCCCCAGCATTTT
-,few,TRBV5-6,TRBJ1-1,CASSWTEYTEAFF,TGTGCCAGCAGCTGGACAGAATATACTGAAGCTTTCTTT
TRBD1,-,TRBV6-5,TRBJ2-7,CASSYNPDRVYEQYF,TGTGCCAGCAGTTACAATCCGGACAGGGTTTACGAGCAGTACTTC
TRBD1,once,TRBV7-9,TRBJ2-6,CASSPWTGTGANVLTF,TGTGCCAGCAGCCCCTGGACAGGGACTGGGGCCAACGTCCTGACTTTC
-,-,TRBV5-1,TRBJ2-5,CASNRDSQETQYF,TGCGCCAGCAACCGGGACTCCCAAGAGACCCAGTACTTC
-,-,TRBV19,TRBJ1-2,CASSIPPPGYGYTF,TGTGCCAGTAGTATTCCCCCGCCCGGCTATGGCTACACCTTC
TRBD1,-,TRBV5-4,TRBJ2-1,CASTSPTGSYNEQFF,TGTGCCAGCACCTCTCCGACAGGGTCCTACAATGAGCAGTTCTTC
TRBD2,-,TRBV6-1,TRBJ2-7,CASSVATSGLSYEQYF,TGTGCCAGCAGTGTTGCGACTAGCGGTCTCTCCTACGAGCAGTACTTC
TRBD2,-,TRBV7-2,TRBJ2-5,CASSLVAGGVGETQYF,TGTGCCAGCAGCTTAGTAGCGGGAGGGGTTGGGGAGACCCAGTACTTC
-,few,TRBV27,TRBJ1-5,CASSSSTAGNQPQHF,TGTGCCAGCAGCTCCAGTACTGCGGGCAATCAGCCCCAGCATTTT
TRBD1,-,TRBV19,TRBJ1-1,CASSIQGVENTEAFF,TGTGCCAGTAGTATACAGGGGGTTGAGAACACTGAAGCTTTCTTT
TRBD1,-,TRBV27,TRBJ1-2,CASKPAGGAYGYTF,TGTGCCAGCAAACCGGCAGGGGGCGCGTATGGCTACACCTTC
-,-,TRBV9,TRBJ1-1,CASSPESWTLMNTEAFF,TGTGCCAGCAGCCCTGAAAGCTGGACACTCATGAACACTGAAGCTTTCTTT
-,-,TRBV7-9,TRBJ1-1,CASSGYKKGGQDTEAFF,TGTGCCAGCAGCGGATATAAAAAGGGGGGGCAAGACACTGAAGCTTTCTTT
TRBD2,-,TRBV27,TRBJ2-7,CASSPTSGNSEQYF,TGTGCCAGCAGCCCGACTAGCGGAAACTCCGAGCAGTACTTC
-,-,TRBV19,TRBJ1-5,CASSIAENQPGHYNQPQHF,TGTGCCAGTAGTATCGCGGAGAACCAACCGGGACATTATAATCAGCCCCAGCATTTT
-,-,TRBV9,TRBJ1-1,CASSADSEANTEAFF,TGTGCCAGCAGCGCGGACTCAGAAGCGAACACTGAAGCTTTCTTT
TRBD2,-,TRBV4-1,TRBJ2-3,CASSPILLAGGPNTQYF,TGCGCCAGCAGCCCTATTTTACTAGCGGGGGGGCCAAATACGCAGTATTTT
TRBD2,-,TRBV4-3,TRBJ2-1,CASSTEAGVGNEQFF,TGCGCCAGCAGCACAGAAGCGGGAGTAGGAAATGAGCAGTTCTTC